The 22 T cell receptor beta chains below were found in one sample sequenced in a study of T cell changes during pregnancy in multiple sclerosis (dated by TCRdb to the late 2010s). Receptor libraries were prepared by the immunoSEQ multiplex PCR assay. TCRdb limited this immuneACCESS table to in-frame rearrangements with V and J called. A share of clones is missing; checked studies link under half to unresolved V genes, and the rest is unexplained. The table for this sample lists tens of thousands of clones; about 90% of them were counted only once. The top ten constitute over 0.65% of the sample. Specimen: peripheral blood, collected in the second trimester of pregnancy. The receptors shown here come from a female donor with multiple sclerosis, enrolled in a pregnancy study.

The chain is built from TRBV10-3 and TRBJ2-3, with a tentative D call TRBD2 (7 bases). V lost 8 bases and J 0 bases, leaving 12 bases between the germline ends. Germline CDR1 ENHRY, CDR2 SYGVKD. This CDR3 region has 14 residues. CDR3 DNA sequence: TGTGCCATCGCCGAGGGGGGGAGCACAGATACGCAGTATTTT. Its translation: CAIAEGGSTDTQYF.

The V and J genes are TRBV6-5 and TRBJ1-1; tentative D call: TRBD1 (6 bases). The V gene's germline CDR1 is MNHEY and CDR2 SVGAGI. This CDR3 spans 14 amino acids. V was cut by 8 bases and J by 5 bases, with 18 bases left in between. CDR3 DNA sequence: TGTGCCAGCCGAAAACAAAATACAGGGACTGAAGCTTTCTTT. Translated: CASRKQNTGTEAFF.

This clone was seen a handful of times. The V call is TRBV2, the J call TRBJ2-7; the match to TRBD1 covers 9 bases. V lost 7 bases, J lost 3 bases, and 7 bases stayed unmatched. Germline CDR1 is SNHLY and CDR2 is FYNNEI. This CDR3 comprises 14 residues. The CDR3 bases are TGTGCCAGCATCGAAGGGACAGGGCTCTACGAGCAGTACTTC. It encodes CASIEGTGLYEQYF.

The V and J genes are TRBV5-4 and TRBJ2-2; D is possibly TRBD2 (6 bases). V was cut by 5 bases and J by 7 bases, with 15 bases left in between. CDR1 is SGHNT and CDR2 is YYREEE in the germline V gene (reference sequence). The CDR3 is 14 amino acids. In DNA form, the CDR3 reads TGTGCCAGCAGGGAGGAGGGGCTATACGGGGAGCTGTTTTTT. Protein: CASREEGLYGELFF.

DNA for the CDR3: TGTGCCAGCTCACCACTCGGGGGGCGAGTCGAGCAGTACTTC. Its protein product is CASSPLGGRVEQYF. V gene TRBV18 combines with J gene TRBJ2-7; D may be TRBD2 (7 bases). Germline CDR1 KGHSH, CDR2 LQKENI. This CDR3 comprises 14 residues. V was pared by 1 base and J by 6 bases, with 13 bases between.

The chain links TRBV14 to TRBJ1-1; tentative D call: TRBD1 (5 bases). CDR3 length equals 15 residues. V was shortened by 4 bases and J by 0 bases, with 12 bases between the two germline ends. The germline gives CDR1 SGHDN, CDR2 FVKESK. The CDR3 DNA reads as TGTGCCAGCAGCCGGGGAGGACACATGAACACTGAAGCTTTCTTT. It yields the protein CASSRGGHMNTEAFF.

This clone was seen only a few times. The chain has TRBV6-5 and TRBJ2-2; tentatively, D is TRBD1 (5 bases). The germline gives CDR1 MNHEY, CDR2 SVGAGI. The CDR3 is made up of 16 amino acids. Deletions cut 3 bases from V and 0 bases from J, with 11 bases between. CDR3 coding DNA: TGTGCCAGCAGTTATCTAGGGGCGACGAACACCGGGGAGCTGTTTTTT. Its translation is CASSYLGATNTGELFF.

This chain links TRBV15 with TRBJ2-1, with D maybe TRBD1 (6 bases). Germline CDR1 reads LNHNV; CDR2 reads YYDKDF (reference sequence). V was pared by 8 bases and J by 1 base, with 12 bases between. This CDR3 region has 14 residues. The CDR3 here is CATSAGVSYNEQFF. CDR3 nucleotide sequence: TGTGCCACCTCCGCAGGGGTTTCCTACAATGAGCAGTTCTTC.

V is TRBV5-1 and J is TRBJ1-2; 8 bases agree with TRBD1. V dropped 4 bases and J dropped 5; count of bases not matched to a gene: 10. This CDR3 has 15 residues. Per the germline V gene, CDR1 is SGHRS and CDR2 is YFSETQ. CDR3 DNA sequence: TGCGCCAGCAGCAGTCGAGGGACAGGTTTTTATGGCTACACCTTC. Its translation: CASSSRGTGFYGYTF.

V gene TRBV19 combines with J gene TRBJ1-3, with D possibly TRBD1 on 5 matching bases. CDR1 LNHDA and CDR2 SQIVND come from the germline V gene (reference sequence). The CDR3 runs to 14 residues. The germline V and J ends were trimmed by 5 bases and 1 base, with 9 bases remaining between them. CDR3 DNA: TGTGCCAGTAGTCGGGCAGGGTCTGGAAACACCATATATTTT. Amino acids: CASSRAGSGNTIYF.

V gene TRBV4-3 combines with J gene TRBJ1-4; D not certain. The length of the CDR3 is 17 residues. Trimming removed 0 bases from V and 4 bases from J, with 15 bases in between. The V gene's germline CDR1 is LGHNA and CDR2 YSLEER. The CDR3 is CASSQDSVPGINEKLFF. CDR3 nucleotide sequence: TGCGCCAGCAGCCAAGACTCTGTACCGGGAATTAATGAAAAACTGTTTTTT.

V and J are TRBV2 and TRBJ1-6, with D perhaps TRBD1 (5 bases). Germline V lookup: CDR1 SNHLY, CDR2 FYNNEI. This CDR3 is 12 amino acids long. Trimming took 7 bases from V and 10 from J, leaving 11 bases between them. CDR3 DNA sequence: TGTGCCAGCAAAGACAGCGTATCACCCCTCCACTTT. Its translation is CASKDSVSPLHF.

About this clone itself: Sequence at one end of the junction differs from germline and may be a read error. The CDR3 spells CASSLAKYHETQYF. The CDR3 DNA reads as TGCGCCAGCAGCTTGGCTAAGTACCACGAGACCCAGTACTTC. The J gene is TRBJ2-5, the V gene TRBV5-1; no clear D. This CDR3 is built from 14 residues. Germline CDR1 is SGHRS and CDR2 is YFSETQ.

V usage is TRBV4-2 and J usage is TRBJ2-5; possible D gene TRBD2, 7 bases. V lost 3 bases to trimming and J lost 3 bases, with 17 bases between them. Per germline, CDR1 LGHNA and CDR2 YNFKEQ. The CDR3 is 16 residues long. This CDR3 is CASSHPGGGREETQYF. The DNA for the CDR3 is TGTGCCAGCAGCCATCCAGGCGGGGGCAGGGAAGAGACCCAGTACTTC.

The V and J genes are TRBV27 and TRBJ2-4; 10 bases map to TRBD2. The J segment lost 7 bases and the V segment lost 1 base, leaving 10 bases of the junction unmatched. Germline V gene lookup returns CDR1 MNHEY and CDR2 SMNVEV (reference sequence). The CDR3 runs 17 residues. CDR3 protein: CASSLYSAGGRENIQYF. The CDR3 DNA is TGTGCCAGCAGTTTATACTCAGCGGGGGGGCGGGAGAACATTCAGTACTTC.

This chain links TRBV7-9 with TRBJ2-7; 7 bases align to TRBD1. The CDR3 length is 14 residues. Germline CDR1 reads SEHNR; CDR2 reads FQNEAQ (reference sequence). V was clipped by 5 bases and J by 2 bases; unmatched bases: 6. The CDR3: CASSRPGTAYEQYF. The CDR3 DNA reads as TGTGCCAGCAGCCGCCCCGGGACAGCCTACGAGCAGTACTTC.

The chain links TRBV7-2 to TRBJ2-7; a weak D match, TRBD2 (6 bases). Germline lookup yields CDR1 SGHTA and CDR2 FQGNSA. The CDR3 is made up of 13 amino acids. The V gene lost 0 bases and the J gene lost 4 bases, with 7 bases spanning the gap. The CDR3 coding sequence is TGTGCCAGCAGCTTAGCGGGGGGTTACGAGCAGTACTTC. Amino acid sequence: CASSLAGGYEQYF. The variable domain in full, completed from reference TRBV7-2 and TRBJ2-7, reads GAGVSQSPSNKVTEKGKDVELRCDPISGHTALYWYRQSLGQGLEFLIYFQGNSAPDKSGLPSDRFSAERTGGSVSTLTIQRTQQEDSAVYLCASSLAGGYEQYFGPGTRLTVT.

This sequence joins TRBV7-8 and TRBJ2-7; D possibly corresponds to TRBD2 (6 bases). Germline values: CDR1 SGHVS, CDR2 FQNEAQ. Trimming took 6 bases from V and 0 from J, leaving 15 bases between them. The CDR3 runs to 15 residues. CDR3 amino acids: CASRRRGTISYEQYF. The CDR3 region has the DNA TGTGCCAGCAGGAGGAGGGGCACCATCTCCTACGAGCAGTACTTC.

This clone appeared once. This CDR3 is missing its conserved last phenylalanine or tryptophan, likely due to a read error. The DNA is omitted, as the CDR3 cannot be located on it reliably, and the CDR3 follows TCRdb's listing. The chain's CDR3 is CASSQQAS. This chain joins TRBV23-1 and TRBJ2-6; the table assigns TRBD1, which was not confirmed against the DNA. TRBV23-1 qualifies as an ORF whose function is uncertain. The CDR3 has 8 residues if both end residues are counted.

This chain joins TRBV7-2 and TRBJ1-2, with a weak D call TRBD1 (6 bases). Deletions cut 3 bases from V and 4 bases from J, with 9 bases between. Per the germline V gene, CDR1 is SGHTA and CDR2 is FQGNSA. This CDR3 comprises 13 residues. The CDR3, as DNA: TGTGCCAGCAGCTTTACAGGGATCTATGGCTACACCTTC. This codes for CASSFTGIYGYTF.

The chain couples TRBV5-5 to TRBJ1-3; 7 nucleotides agree with TRBD1. This CDR3 spans 14 amino acids. Germline CDR1 is SGHKS and CDR2 is YYEKEE (reference sequence). With V trimmed by 1 base and J by 7 bases, 5 bases remained unmatched. DNA for the CDR3: TGTGCCAGCAGCTTGAGGACAGGTATCAACACCATATATTTT. Its translation is CASSLRTGINTIYF.

The chain is built from TRBV5-1 and TRBJ1-2; 7 bases are a match to TRBD1. The CDR3 contains 15 residues. The trim removed 0 bases at V and 7 bases at J, leaving 9 bases unmatched. CDR1 is SGHRS and CDR2 is YFSETQ in the germline V gene. The CDR3 DNA reads as TGCGCCAGCAGCTTGGGAGGGGGCGCGGCACCTGGCTACACCTTC. This codes for CASSLGGGAAPGYTF. The variable domain in full, with the rest retrieved from reference TRBV5-1 and TRBJ1-2, is KAGVTQTPRYLIKTRGQQVTLSCSPISGHRSVSWYQQTPGQGLQFLFEYFSETQRNKGNFPGRFSGRQFSNSRSEMNVSTLELGDSALYLCASSLGGGAAPGYTFGSGTRLTVV.